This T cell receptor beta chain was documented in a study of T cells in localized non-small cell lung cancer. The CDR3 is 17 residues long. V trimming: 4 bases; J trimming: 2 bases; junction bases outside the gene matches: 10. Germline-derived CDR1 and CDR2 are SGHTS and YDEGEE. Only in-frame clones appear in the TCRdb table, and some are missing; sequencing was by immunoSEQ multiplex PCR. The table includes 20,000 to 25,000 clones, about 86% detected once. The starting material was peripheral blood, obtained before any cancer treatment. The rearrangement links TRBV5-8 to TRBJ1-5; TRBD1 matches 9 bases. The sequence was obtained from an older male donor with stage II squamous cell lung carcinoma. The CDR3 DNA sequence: TGTGCCAGCAGCATGGGACAGGGAAACATGCGCAATCAGCCCCAGCATTTT. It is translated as CASSMGQGNMRNQPQHF. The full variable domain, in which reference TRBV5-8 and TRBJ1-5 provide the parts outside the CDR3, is EAGVTQSPTHLIKTRGQQATLRCSPISGHTSVYWYQQALGLGLQFLLWYDEGEERNRGNFPPRFSGRQFPNYSSELNVNALELEDSALYLCASSMGQGNMRNQPQHFGDGTRLSIL.